This is a list of T cell receptor beta chains from one sample in a study of blood T cells in healthy people across ages. One entry per CDR3 protein, called by TCRdb with MiXCR from the 5' RACE reads. Among hundreds of thousands of distinct CDR3 sequences, 40% to 50% were seen once, and the ten largest hold 15% to 25%. The source material was blood. These receptor sequences come from a man aged 60-69 years in good health. Each CDR3 is given with its conserved first and last residue. The order of the fields is clone size, D gene, J gene, V gene, CDR3 DNA, CDR3 protein. D genes are given only for firm matches. Not all rows give a size; the values are once, few, many and, for expanded clones, a class.

few | TRBD1 | TRBJ1-2 | TRBV20-1 | TGCAGTGCTAGCCTTCCGAGACAGGGCCTTACTAACTATGGCTACACCTTC | CSASLPRQGLTNYGYTF
. | . | TRBJ2-1 | TRBV6-1 | TGTGCCAGCACCGCCGGGCCCGAGCAGTTCTTC | CASTAGPEQFF
. | . | TRBJ2-1 | TRBV7-9 | TGTGCCAGCAGCGGCGGGCCGTCCCCCGTCGTCGGTTATGAGCAGTTCTTC | CASSGGPSPVVGYEQFF
. | TRBD1 | TRBJ1-1 | TRBV15 | TGTGCCACCAGCAGACCCGGGACAGGGGGCACTGAAGCTTTCTTT | CATSRPGTGGTEAFF
many | TRBD2 | TRBJ2-3 | TRBV9 | TGTGCCAGCAGCCCTGGACTAGCTCTAGATACGCAGTATTTT | CASSPGLALDTQYF
. | . | TRBJ2-4 | TRBV20-1 | TGCAGTGCTAGAGACCGGGCCAAAAACATTCAGTACTTC | CSARDRAKNIQYF
few | . | TRBJ1-2 | TRBV14 | TGTGCCAGCAGCCTGGGGAACAGCCTAGACTATGGCTACACCTTC | CASSLGNSLDYGYTF
. | . | TRBJ2-2 | TRBV11-2 | TGTGCCAGCAGCCCTCCGCAGGGTTGGTCCGGGGAGCTGTTTTTT | CASSPPQGWSGELFF
. | . | TRBJ1-2 | TRBV3-1 | TGTGCCAGCAGCCAAAGAGGGGGTCGCTATGGCTACACCTTC | CASSQRGGRYGYTF
few | TRBD1 | TRBJ2-5 | TRBV12-3/TRBV12-4 | TGTGCCAGCAGCCCAGGGGGCTCCAAACAGTCGAAGCAGTACTTC | CASSPGGSKQSKQYF
. | . | TRBJ2-1 | TRBV20-1 | TGCAGTGCTAGAACACCCAAAGGGGGCTCCTACAATGAGCAGTTCTTC | CSARTPKGGSYNEQFF
. | TRBD2 | TRBJ2-1 | TRBV20-1 | TGCAGTGCCGGAGGGCTAGCGGGGGGGCCAGATGAGCAGTTCTTC | CSAGGLAGGPDEQFF
few | . | TRBJ2-3 | TRBV4-2 | TGTGCCAGCAGCCAAGATAGGAGGGTCACAGATACGCAGTATTTT | CASSQDRRVTDTQYF
few | TRBD2 | TRBJ2-1 | TRBV6-1 | TGTGCCAGTGCCCGATCGGGGGGTAATGAGCAGTTCTTC | CASARSGGNEQFF